One and the same sample provided the 13 T cell receptor beta chains below, sequenced in a study of blood T cell repertoires in COVID-19. Generated by immunoSEQ multiplex PCR, the TCRdb table keeps only in-frame clones and is missing some. This repertoire shows over 80,000 clones, 80% to 90% found once; its top ten account for 8% to 10%. Material: peripheral blood. Every receptor here comes from a man aged 50 to 59 with acute or convalescent COVID-19.

The chain combines TRBV5-5 with TRBJ2-5; no firm D call. Germline CDR1 is SGHKS and CDR2 is YYEKEE (reference sequence). The CDR3 is 13 residues long. Trimming took 2 bases from V and 5 from J, leaving 10 bases between them. The CDR3 nucleotides read TGTGCCAGCAGCTTCTTGGGCCGGGAGACCCAGTACTTC. Amino acids: CASSFLGRETQYF.

This clone occurred many times. The chain carries TRBV28 and TRBJ1-2, with D hard to call. The V end lost 5 bases, the J end lost 0 bases, and 10 bases lay between the germline ends. Per germline, CDR1 MDHEN and CDR2 SYDVKM. The CDR3 covers 14 residues. This CDR3 reads CASSNTNTNYGYTF. The CDR3 region has the DNA TGTGCCAGCAGTAACACCAATACTAACTATGGCTACACCTTC.

This chain links TRBV29-1 with TRBJ2-7; unclear D gene. Germline values: CDR1 SQVTM, CDR2 ANQGSEA. With 8 bases removed from V and 0 bases from J, the gap between germline ends came to 11 bases. The CDR3 runs to 12 residues. In nucleotides, the CDR3 is TGCAGCTTTCTTACACCCTCCTACGAGCAGTACGTC. Translating it yields CSFLTPSYEQYV.

There are a few counts of this clone. The chain couples TRBV5-1 to TRBJ1-5; the match to TRBD1 covers 9 bases. The length of the CDR3 is 18 residues. The ends lost 3 bases at V and 3 bases at J; junction bases unmatched: 13. Germline-derived CDR1 and CDR2 are SGHRS and YFSETQ. The CDR3 sequence: CASSSLPIGTGNNQPQHF. In nucleotides, the CDR3 is TGCGCCAGCAGCTCCCTCCCTATCGGGACAGGGAACAATCAGCCCCAGCATTTT.

The chain couples TRBV4-2 to TRBJ2-4; 8 bases agree with TRBD1. The CDR3 runs 15 residues. V was clipped by 1 base and J by 1 base; unmatched bases: 0. Germline V gives CDR1 LGHNA, CDR2 YNFKEQ. Here the CDR3 reads CASSQGQGAKNIQYF. CDR3 DNA: TGTGCCAGCAGCCAAGGACAGGGGGCCAAAAACATTCAGTACTTC.

The gene calls are TRBV2 and TRBJ2-5; possible D gene TRBD1, 5 bases. CDR1 is SNHLY and CDR2 is FYNNEI in the germline V gene. The V end was cut by 7 bases, the J end by 2 bases, with 14 bases between. The CDR3 covers 14 residues. CDR3 DNA sequence: TGTGCCAGCAAGGGGCGAACCGGGCAAGAGACCCAGTACTTC. It specifies CASKGRTGQETQYF.

The V gene is TRBV3-1 (or the pseudogene TRBV3-2), the J gene TRBJ1-2; no clear D. Germline assignment: CDR1 LGHDT and CDR2 YNNKEL (reference sequence). V was trimmed by 0 bases and J by 2 bases, leaving 13 bases between them. This CDR3 spans 16 amino acids. CDR3: CASSQDRVGRNYGYTF. CDR3 bases: TGTGCCAGCAGCCAAGATCGGGTTGGGAGAAACTATGGCTACACCTTC.

V gene TRBV6-5 combines with J gene TRBJ1-1; possible D gene TRBD1, 6 bases. Trimming took off 7 bases at V and 1 base at J, with 16 bases between the two ends. Per the germline V gene, CDR1 is MNHEY and CDR2 is SVGAGI. The CDR3 runs 15 residues. The DNA of the CDR3 is TGTGCCAGCAACCCATCCGGGACACAGAACACTGAAGCTTTCTTT. This translates into CASNPSGTQNTEAFF.

The genes are TRBV7-2 and TRBJ1-6; D is unresolved. The CDR3 sequence is 12 residues long. Trimming took 4 bases from V and 10 from J, leaving 8 bases between them. Germline V gives CDR1 SGHTA, CDR2 FQGNSA. The CDR3 loop is CASSYQQSPLHF. CDR3 bases: TGTGCCAGCAGCTACCAACAATCACCCCTCCACTTT.

This chain connects TRBV4-2 to TRBJ2-7; D call uncertain. V was clipped by 0 bases and J by 2 bases, with 11 bases between them. The germline V gene has CDR1 LGHNA and CDR2 YNFKEQ. The length of the CDR3 is 15 residues. DNA for the CDR3: TGTGCCAGCAGCCAAGATATGGGCGCCACCTACGAGCAGTACTTC. This translates into CASSQDMGATYEQYF.

V and J are TRBV5-1 and TRBJ2-5; a possible D gene is TRBD2 (6 bases). The CDR3 runs 15 residues. Germline V gene lookup returns CDR1 SGHRS and CDR2 YFSETQ. V was pared by 2 bases and J by 5 bases, with 16 bases between. The CDR3 DNA sequence: TGCGCCAGCAGCTTCAATCGGGGGTTAAGGGAGACCCAGTACTTC. Its translation is CASSFNRGLRETQYF.

CDR3 nucleotides: TGTGCCAGCATCGCAGGGGGGAACTATAATTCACCCCTCCACTTT. This codes for CASIAGGNYNSPLHF. The chain carries TRBV28 and TRBJ1-6; 7 bases match TRBD1. V lost 7 bases to trimming and J lost 3 bases; unmatched junction nucleotides: 6. Looked up from germline, CDR1 is MDHEN and CDR2 is SYDVKM. The length of the CDR3 is 15 residues.

This chain connects TRBV19 to TRBJ2-7; 11 bases line up with TRBD1. CDR3 size: 14 residues. Losses at the gene ends were 4 bases for V and 3 bases for J; bases not matched to a gene: 2. CDR1 and CDR2 from the germline V gene are LNHDA and SQIVND (reference sequence). DNA for the CDR3: TGTGCCAGTAGTACCGGGACAGGGGGCTACGAGCAGTACTTC. It specifies CASSTGTGGYEQYF. The full variable domain, its missing parts supplied by reference TRBV19 and TRBJ2-7, is DGGITQSPKYLFRKEGQNVTLSCEQNLNHDAMYWYRQDPGQGLRLIYYSQIVNDFQKGDIAEGYSVSREKKESFPLTVTSAQKNPTAFYLCASSTGTGGYEQYFGPGTRLTVT.